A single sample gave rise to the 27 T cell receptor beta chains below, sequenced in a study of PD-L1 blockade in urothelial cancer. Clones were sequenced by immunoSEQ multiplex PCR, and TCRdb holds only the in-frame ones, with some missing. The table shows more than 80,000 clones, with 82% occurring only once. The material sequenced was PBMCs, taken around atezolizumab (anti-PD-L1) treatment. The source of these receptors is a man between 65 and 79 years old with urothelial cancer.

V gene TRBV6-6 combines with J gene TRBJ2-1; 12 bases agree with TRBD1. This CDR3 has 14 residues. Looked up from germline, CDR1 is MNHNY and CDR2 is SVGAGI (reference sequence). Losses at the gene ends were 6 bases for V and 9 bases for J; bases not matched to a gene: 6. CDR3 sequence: CASRPGTGGSEQFF. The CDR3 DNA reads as TGTGCCAGCAGGCCCGGGACAGGGGGCAGTGAGCAGTTCTTC.

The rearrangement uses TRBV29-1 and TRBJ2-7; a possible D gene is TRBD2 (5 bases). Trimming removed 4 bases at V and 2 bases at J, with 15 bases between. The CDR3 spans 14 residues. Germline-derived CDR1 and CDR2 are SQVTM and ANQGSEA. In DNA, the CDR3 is TGCAGCGTTGGGCAGAGCGGCCCACCCTACGAGCAGTACTTC. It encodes CSVGQSGPPYEQYF.

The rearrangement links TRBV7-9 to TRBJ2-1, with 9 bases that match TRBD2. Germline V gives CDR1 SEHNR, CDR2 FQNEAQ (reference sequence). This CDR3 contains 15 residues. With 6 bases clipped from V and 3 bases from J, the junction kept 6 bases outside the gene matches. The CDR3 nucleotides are TGTGCCAGCAGTTCACCAGCGGGAGGCTACAATGAGCAGTTCTTC. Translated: CASSSPAGGYNEQFF.

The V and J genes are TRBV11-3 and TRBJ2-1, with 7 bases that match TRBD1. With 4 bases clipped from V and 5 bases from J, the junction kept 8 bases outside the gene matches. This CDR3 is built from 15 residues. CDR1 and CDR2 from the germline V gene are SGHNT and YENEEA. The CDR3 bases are TGTGCCAGCAGCTCAGGGACAGACTTCCACAATGAGCAGTTCTTC. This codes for CASSSGTDFHNEQFF.

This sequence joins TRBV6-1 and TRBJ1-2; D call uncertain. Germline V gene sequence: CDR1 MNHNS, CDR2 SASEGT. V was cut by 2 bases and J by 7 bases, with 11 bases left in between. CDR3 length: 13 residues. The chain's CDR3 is CASSETIQVGYTF. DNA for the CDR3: TGTGCCAGCAGTGAAACAATTCAGGTTGGCTACACCTTC.

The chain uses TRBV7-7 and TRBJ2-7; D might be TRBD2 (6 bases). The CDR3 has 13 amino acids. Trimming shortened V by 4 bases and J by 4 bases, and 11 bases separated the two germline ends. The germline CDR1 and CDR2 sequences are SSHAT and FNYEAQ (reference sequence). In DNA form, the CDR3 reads TGTGCCAGCAGCTGGGGGGACGGTTACGAGCAGTACTTC. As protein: CASSWGDGYEQYF.

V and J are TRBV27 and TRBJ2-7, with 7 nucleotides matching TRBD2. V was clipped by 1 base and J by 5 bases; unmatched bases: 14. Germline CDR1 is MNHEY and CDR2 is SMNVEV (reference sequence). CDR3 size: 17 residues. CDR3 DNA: TGTGCCAGCAGTTTATTCGGTTCGCGGGGGAGTCGTAACGAGCAGTACTTC. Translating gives CASSLFGSRGSRNEQYF.

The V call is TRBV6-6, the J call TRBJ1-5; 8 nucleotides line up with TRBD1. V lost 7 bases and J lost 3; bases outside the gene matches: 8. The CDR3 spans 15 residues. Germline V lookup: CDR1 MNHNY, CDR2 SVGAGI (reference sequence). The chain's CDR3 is CASKTGGGPNQPQHF. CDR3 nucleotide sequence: TGTGCCAGCAAAACAGGGGGGGGACCCAATCAGCCCCAGCATTTT.

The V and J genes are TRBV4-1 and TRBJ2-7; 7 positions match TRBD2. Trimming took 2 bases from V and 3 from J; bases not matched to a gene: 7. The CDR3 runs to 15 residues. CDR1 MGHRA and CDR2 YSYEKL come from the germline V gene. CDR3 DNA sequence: TGCGCCAGCAGCCAAATCAACCGGGGGGACTACGAGCAGTACTTC. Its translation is CASSQINRGDYEQYF.

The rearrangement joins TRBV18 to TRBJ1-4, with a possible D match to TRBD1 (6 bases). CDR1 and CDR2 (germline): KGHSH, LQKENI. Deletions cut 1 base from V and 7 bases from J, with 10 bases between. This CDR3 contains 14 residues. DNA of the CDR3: TGTGCCAGCTCACCACAGGGGGATGGTGAAAAACTGTTTTTT. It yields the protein CASSPQGDGEKLFF.

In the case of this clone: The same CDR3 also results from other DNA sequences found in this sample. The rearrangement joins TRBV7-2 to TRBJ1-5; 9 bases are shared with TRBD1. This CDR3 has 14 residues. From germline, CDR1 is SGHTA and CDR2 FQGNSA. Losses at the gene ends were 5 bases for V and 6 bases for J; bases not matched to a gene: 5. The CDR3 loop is CASSLTGGGQPQHF. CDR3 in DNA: TGTGCCAGCAGCCTTACAGGGGGCGGTCAGCCCCAGCATTTT.

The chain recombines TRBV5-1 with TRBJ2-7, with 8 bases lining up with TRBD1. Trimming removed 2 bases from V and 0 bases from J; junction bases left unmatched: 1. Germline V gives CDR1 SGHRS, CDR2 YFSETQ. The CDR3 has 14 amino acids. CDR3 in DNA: TGCGCCAGCAGCTTTGGGACAGGCTCCTACGAGCAGTACTTC. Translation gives CASSFGTGSYEQYF.

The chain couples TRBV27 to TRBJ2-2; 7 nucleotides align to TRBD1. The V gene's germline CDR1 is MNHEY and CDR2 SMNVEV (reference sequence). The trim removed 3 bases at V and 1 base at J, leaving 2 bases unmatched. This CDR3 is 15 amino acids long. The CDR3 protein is CASSFGTVNTGELFF. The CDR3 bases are TGTGCCAGCAGTTTTGGGACAGTGAACACCGGGGAGCTGTTTTTT.

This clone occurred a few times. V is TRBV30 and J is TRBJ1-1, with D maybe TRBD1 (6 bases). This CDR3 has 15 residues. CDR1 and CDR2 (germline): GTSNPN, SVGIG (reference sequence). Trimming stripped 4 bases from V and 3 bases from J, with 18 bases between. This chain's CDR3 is CAWIPKQGWDTEAFF. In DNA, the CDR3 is TGTGCCTGGATCCCCAAACAGGGATGGGACACTGAAGCTTTCTTT.

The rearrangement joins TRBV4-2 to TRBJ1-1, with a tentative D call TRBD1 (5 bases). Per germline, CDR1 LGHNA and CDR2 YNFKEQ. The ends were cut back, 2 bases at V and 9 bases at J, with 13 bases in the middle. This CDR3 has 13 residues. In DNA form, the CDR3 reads TGTGCCAGCAGCCAATCGGGGGTGGGGCAAGCTTTCTTT. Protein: CASSQSGVGQAFF.

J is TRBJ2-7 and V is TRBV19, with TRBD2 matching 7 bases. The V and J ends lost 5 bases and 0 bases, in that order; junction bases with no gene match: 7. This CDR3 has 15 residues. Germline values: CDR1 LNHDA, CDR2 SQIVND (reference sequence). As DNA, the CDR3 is TGTGCCAGTAGTTCCGCAGCGGGGCCCTCCTACGAGCAGTACTTC. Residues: CASSSAAGPSYEQYF.

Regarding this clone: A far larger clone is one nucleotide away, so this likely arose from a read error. The CDR3 protein is CASSFGTGHTGELFF. The CDR3 bases are TGCGCCAGCAGCTTCGGGACAGGGCACACCGGGGAGCTGTTTTTT. The chain has TRBV5-1 and TRBJ2-2, with 9 bases aligning to TRBD1. Germline trimming cut 2 bases from V and 3 bases from J; bases unmatched to any gene: 2. This CDR3 is built from 15 residues. Germline lookup yields CDR1 SGHRS and CDR2 YFSETQ.

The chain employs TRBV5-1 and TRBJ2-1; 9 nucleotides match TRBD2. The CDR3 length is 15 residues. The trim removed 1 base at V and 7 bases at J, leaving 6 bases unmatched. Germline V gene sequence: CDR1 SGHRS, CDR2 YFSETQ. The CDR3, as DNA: TGCGCCAGCAGCTTGAGTACTAGCGGGTCAAATGAGCAGTTCTTC. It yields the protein CASSLSTSGSNEQFF.

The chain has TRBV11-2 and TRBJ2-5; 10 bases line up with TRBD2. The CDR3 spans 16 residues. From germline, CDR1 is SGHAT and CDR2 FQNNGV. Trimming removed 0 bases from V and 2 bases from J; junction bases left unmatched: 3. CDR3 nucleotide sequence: TGTGCCAGCAGCTTAGAGACTAGCGGGCAACAAGAGACCCAGTACTTC. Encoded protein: CASSLETSGQQETQYF.

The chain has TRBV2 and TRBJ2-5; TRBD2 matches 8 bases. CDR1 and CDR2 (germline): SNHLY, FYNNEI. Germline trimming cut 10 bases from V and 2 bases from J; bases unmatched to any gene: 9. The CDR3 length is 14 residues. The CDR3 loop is CATGPGLVQETQYF. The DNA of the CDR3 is TGTGCCACCGGTCCGGGACTAGTGCAAGAGACCCAGTACTTC.

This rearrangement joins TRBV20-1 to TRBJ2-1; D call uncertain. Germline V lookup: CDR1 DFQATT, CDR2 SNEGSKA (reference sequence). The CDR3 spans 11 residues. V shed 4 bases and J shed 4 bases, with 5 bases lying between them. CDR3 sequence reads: CSANSYNEQFF. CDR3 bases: TGCAGTGCTAATAGTTACAATGAGCAGTTCTTC.

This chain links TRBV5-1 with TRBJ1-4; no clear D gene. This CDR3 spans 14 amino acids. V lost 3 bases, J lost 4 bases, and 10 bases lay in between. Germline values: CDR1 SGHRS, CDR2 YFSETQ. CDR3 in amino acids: CASSSGFGNEKLFF. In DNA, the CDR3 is TGCGCCAGCAGCTCGGGGTTCGGTAATGAAAAACTGTTTTTT.

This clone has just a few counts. CDR3 DNA: TGTGCCAGCAGTTGGACAGGGACCCGCTACAATGAGCAGTTCTTC. Translated: CASSWTGTRYNEQFF. This sequence joins TRBV6-5 and TRBJ2-1; 8 bases map to TRBD1. The CDR3 is 15 amino acids. V shed 4 bases and J 3 bases; nucleotides not matched to a gene: 5. The germline gives CDR1 MNHEY, CDR2 SVGAGI.

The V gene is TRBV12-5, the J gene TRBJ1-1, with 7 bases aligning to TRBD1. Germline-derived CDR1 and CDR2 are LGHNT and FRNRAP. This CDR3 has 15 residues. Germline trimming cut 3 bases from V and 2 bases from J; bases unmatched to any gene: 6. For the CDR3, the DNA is TGTGCTAGTGGTTTAGGGGGCGCGGGTAACACTGAAGCTTTCTTT. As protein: CASGLGGAGNTEAFF.

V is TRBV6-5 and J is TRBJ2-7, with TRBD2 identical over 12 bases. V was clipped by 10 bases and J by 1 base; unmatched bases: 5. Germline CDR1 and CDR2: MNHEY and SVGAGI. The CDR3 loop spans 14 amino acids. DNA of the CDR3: TGTGCCACCGCGACTAGCGGGGGATCCTACGAGCAGTACTTC. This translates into CATATSGGSYEQYF.

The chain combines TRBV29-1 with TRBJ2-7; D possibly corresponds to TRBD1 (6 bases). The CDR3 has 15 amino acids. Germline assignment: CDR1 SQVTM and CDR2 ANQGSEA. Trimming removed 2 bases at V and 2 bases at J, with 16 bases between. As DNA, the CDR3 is TGCAGCGTTGAACCCCATCAGGGGCCCCCCTACGAGCAGTACTTC. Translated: CSVEPHQGPPYEQYF.

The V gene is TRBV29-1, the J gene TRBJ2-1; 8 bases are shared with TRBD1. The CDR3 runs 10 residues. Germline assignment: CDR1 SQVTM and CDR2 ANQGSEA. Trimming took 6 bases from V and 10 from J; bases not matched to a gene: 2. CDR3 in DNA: TGCAGCGTAGGACAGGGAGAGCAGTTCTTC. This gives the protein CSVGQGEQFF.